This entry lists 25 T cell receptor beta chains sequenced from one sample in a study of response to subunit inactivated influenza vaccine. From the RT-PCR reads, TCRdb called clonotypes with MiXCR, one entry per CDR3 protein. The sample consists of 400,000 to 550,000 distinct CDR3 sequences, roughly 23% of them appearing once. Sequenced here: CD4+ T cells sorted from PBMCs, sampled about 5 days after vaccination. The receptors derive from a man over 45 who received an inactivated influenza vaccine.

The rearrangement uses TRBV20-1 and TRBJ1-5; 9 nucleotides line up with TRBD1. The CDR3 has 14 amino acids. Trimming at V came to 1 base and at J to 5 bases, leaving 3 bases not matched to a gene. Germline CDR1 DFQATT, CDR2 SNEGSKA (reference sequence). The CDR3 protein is CSARVGTGYQPQHF. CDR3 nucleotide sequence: TGCAGTGCTAGAGTTGGGACAGGGTATCAGCCCCAGCATTTT.

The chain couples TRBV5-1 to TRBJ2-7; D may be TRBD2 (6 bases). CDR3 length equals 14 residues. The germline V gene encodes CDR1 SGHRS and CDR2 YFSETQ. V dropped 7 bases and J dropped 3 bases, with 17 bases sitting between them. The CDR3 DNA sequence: TGCGCCAGCTCGACGCCCGGGGGAGTCTACGAGCAGTACTTC. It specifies CASSTPGGVYEQYF.

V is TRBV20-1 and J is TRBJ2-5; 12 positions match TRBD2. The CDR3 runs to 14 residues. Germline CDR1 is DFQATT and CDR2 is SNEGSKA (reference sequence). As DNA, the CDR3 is TGCAGCGCGGGACTAGCGGGCCTCCAAGAGACCCAGTACTTC. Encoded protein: CSAGLAGLQETQYF.

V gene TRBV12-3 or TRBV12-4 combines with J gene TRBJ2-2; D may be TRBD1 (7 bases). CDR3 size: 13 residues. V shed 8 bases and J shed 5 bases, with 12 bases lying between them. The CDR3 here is CASGLQGTGELFF. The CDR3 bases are TGTGCCAGCGGACTACAGGGGACCGGGGAGCTGTTTTTT.

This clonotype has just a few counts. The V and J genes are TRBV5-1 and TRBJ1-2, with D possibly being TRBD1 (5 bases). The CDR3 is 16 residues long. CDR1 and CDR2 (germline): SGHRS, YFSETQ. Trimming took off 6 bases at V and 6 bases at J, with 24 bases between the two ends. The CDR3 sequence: CASKALEEGAGDGYTF. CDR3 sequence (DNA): TGCGCCAGCAAAGCACTCGAGGAGGGCGCGGGGGATGGCTACACCTTC.

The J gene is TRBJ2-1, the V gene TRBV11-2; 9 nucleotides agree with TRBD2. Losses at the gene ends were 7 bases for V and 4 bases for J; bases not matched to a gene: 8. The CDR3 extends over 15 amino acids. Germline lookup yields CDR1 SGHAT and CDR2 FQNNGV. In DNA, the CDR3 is TGTGCCAGCATCCGAGCGGGAGGACCGTACAATGAGCAGTTCTTC. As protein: CASIRAGGPYNEQFF.

CDR3: CASSYRAGGQETQYF. The CDR3, as DNA: TGTGCCAGCAGCTACCGAGCGGGGGGGCAAGAGACCCAGTACTTC. V is TRBV3-1 and J is TRBJ2-5; 10 positions agree with TRBD2. With 5 bases clipped from V and 2 bases from J, the junction kept 5 bases outside the gene matches. The germline V gene encodes CDR1 LGHDT and CDR2 YNNKEL (reference sequence). The CDR3 is made up of 15 amino acids.

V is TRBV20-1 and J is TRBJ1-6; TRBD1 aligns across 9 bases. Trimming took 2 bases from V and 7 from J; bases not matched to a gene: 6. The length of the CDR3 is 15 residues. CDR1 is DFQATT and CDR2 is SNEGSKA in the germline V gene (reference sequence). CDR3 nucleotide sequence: TGCAGTGCTAGACGGGGAGGGACAGGGAATTCACCCCTCCACTTT. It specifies CSARRGGTGNSPLHF.

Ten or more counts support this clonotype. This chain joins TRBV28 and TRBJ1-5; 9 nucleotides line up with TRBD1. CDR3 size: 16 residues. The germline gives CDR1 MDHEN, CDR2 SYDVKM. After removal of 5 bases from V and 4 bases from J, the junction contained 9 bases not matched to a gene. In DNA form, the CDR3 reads TGTGCCAGCAGTCCGACACAGGGGGCTTCAAATCAGCCCCAGCATTTT. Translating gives CASSPTQGASNQPQHF.

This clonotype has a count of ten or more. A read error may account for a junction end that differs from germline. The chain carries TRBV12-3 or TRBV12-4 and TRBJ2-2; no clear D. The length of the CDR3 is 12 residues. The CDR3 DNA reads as TGCGCCAGCAGCACGGACACCGGGGAGCTGTTTTTT. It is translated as CASSTDTGELFF.

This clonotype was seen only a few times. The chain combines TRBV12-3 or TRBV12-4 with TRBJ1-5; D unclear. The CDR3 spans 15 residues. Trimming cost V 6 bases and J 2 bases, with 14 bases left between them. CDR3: CASSFAGRRNQPQHF. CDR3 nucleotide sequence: TGTGCCAGCAGCTTTGCGGGGAGACGCAATCAGCCCCAGCATTTT.

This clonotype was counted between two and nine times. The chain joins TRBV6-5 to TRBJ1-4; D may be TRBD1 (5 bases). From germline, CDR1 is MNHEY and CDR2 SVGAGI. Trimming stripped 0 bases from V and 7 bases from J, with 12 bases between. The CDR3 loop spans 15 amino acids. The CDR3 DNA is TGTGCCAGCAGTTACTCGGGTCAGGGCTCTGAAAAACTGTTTTTT. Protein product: CASSYSGQGSEKLFF.

The CDR3 is CASSQDLGGDGVYEQYF. In DNA form, the CDR3 reads TGCGCCAGCAGCCAAGATCTCGGAGGGGATGGTGTCTACGAGCAGTACTTC. The genes are TRBV4-3 and TRBJ2-7, with a tentative D call TRBD2 (6 bases). With 0 bases removed from V and 3 bases from J, the gap between germline ends came to 18 bases. The CDR3 sequence is 17 residues long. Germline-derived CDR1 and CDR2 are LGHNA and YSLEER.

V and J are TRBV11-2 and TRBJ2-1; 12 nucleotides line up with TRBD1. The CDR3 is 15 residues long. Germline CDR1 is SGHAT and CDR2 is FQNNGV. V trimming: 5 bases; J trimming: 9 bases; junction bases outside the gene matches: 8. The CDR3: CASSAGTGGFAEQFF. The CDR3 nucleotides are TGTGCCAGCAGCGCCGGGACAGGGGGCTTCGCTGAGCAGTTCTTC.

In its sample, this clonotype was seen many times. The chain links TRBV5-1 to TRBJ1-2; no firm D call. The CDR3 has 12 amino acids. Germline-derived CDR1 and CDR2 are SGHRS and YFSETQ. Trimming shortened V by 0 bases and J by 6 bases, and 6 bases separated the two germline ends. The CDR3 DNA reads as TGCGCCAGCAGCTTGGCCGGCGATGGCTACACCTTC. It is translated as CASSLAGDGYTF.

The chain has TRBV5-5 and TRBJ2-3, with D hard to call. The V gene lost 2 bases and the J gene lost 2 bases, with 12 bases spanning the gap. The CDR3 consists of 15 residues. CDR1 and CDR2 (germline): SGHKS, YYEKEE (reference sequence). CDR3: CASSFPRSTTDTQYF. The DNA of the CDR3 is TGTGCCAGCAGCTTTCCCAGGAGTACCACAGATACGCAGTATTTT. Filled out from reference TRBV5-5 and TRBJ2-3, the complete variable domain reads DAGVTQSPTHLIKTRGQQVTLRCSPISGHKSVSWYQQVLGQGPQFIFQYYEKEERGRGNFPDRFSARQFPNYSSELNVNALLLGDSALYLCASSFPRSTTDTQYFGPGTRLTVL.

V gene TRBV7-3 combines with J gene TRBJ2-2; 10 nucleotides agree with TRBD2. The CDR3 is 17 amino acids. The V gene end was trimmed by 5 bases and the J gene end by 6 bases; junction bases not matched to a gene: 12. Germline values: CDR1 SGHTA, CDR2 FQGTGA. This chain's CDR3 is CASSRTSGAQVPGELFF. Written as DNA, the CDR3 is TGTGCCAGCAGCAGGACTAGCGGAGCCCAAGTTCCCGGGGAGCTGTTTTTT.

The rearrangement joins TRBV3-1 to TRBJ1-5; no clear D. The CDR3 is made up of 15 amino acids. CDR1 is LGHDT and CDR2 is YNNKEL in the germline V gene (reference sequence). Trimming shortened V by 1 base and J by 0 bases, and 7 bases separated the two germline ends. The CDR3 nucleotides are TGTGCCAGCAGCCAAGGTCCGAATAGCAATCAGCCCCAGCATTTT. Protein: CASSQGPNSNQPQHF.

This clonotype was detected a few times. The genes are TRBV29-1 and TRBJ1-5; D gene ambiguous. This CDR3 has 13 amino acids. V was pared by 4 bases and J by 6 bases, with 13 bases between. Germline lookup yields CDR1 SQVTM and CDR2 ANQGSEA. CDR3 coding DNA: TGCAGCGTTGGCGAGGGTCGGAGTCAGCCCCAGCATTTT. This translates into CSVGEGRSQPQHF. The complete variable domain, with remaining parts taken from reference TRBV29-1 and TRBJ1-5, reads SAVISQKPSRDICQRGTSLTIQCQVDSQVTMMFWYRQQPGQSLTLIATANQGSEATYESGFVIDKFPISRPNLTFSTLTVSNMSPEDSSIYLCSVGEGRSQPQHFGDGTRLSIL.

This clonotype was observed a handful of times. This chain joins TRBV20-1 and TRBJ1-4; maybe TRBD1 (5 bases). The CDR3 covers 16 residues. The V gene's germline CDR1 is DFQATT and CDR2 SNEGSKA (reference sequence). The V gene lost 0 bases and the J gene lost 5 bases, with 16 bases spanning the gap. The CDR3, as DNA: TGCAGTGCTAGAGATCCCAAGAAGGCAGGGAATGAAAAACTGTTTTTT. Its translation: CSARDPKKAGNEKLFF.

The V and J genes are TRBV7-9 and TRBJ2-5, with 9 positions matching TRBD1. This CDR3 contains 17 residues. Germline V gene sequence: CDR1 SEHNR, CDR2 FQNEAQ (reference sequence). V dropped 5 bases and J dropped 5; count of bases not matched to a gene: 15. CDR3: CASSNVRITGGGETQYF. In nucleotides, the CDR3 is TGTGCCAGCAGCAATGTACGAATAACAGGGGGCGGGGAGACCCAGTACTTC.

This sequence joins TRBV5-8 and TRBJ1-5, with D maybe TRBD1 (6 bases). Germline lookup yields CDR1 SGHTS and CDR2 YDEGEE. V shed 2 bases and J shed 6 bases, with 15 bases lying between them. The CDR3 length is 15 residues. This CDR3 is CASSLDRLGFQPQHF. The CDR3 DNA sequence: TGTGCCAGCAGCTTAGACAGGTTAGGATTTCAGCCCCAGCATTTT.

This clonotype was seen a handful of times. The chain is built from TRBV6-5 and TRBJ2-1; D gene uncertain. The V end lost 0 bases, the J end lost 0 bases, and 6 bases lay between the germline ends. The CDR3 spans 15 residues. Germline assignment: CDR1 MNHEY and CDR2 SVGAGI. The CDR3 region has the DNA TGTGCCAGCAGTTACTCGTCAGGCTCCTACAATGAGCAGTTCTTC. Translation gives CASSYSSGSYNEQFF.

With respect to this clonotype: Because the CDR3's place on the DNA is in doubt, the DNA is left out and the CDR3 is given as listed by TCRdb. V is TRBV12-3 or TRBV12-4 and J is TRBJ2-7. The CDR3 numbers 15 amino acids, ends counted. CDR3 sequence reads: CASSTSFVNSYEQYF.

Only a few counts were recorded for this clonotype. The CDR3 nucleotides read TGTGCCAGTAGGAGAGCAGGGATTGAAGCTAACTATGGCTACACCTTC. Translated, it gives CASRRAGIEANYGYTF. J is TRBJ1-2 and V is TRBV6-1; possibly TRBD1 for D (5 bases). Trimming pared 9 bases from V and 0 bases from J, leaving 20 bases between. The germline CDR1 and CDR2 sequences are MNHNS and SASEGT. CDR3 length: 16 residues.